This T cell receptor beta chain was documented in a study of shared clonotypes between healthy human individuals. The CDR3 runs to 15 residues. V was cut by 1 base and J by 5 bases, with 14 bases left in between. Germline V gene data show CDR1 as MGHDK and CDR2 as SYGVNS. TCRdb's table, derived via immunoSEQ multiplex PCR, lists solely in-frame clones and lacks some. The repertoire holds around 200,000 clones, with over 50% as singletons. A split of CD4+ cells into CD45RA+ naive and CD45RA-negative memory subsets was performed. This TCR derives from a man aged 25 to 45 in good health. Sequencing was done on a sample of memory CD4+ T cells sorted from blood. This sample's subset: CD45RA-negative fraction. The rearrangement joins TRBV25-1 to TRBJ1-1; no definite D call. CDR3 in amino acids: CASSELTEPGTEAFF. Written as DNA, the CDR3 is TGTGCCAGCAGTGAATTAACAGAACCTGGGACTGAAGCTTTCTTT.